What follows describes a single TCR beta chain. These data belong to a study of blood T cell repertoires in COVID-19. Background on the study: Samples of COVID-19 (acute and convalescent) were obtained from the United States, Italy and Spain. PBMCs, B-cell-depleted T cells, or T cells provided the cDNA or gDNA that made up the material.

The V end lost 8 bases, the J end lost 2 bases, and 16 bases lay between the germline ends. This CDR3 contains 15 residues. From germline, CDR1 is SGHTA and CDR2 FQGTGA. How the authors handled the data: Cell counts per sample came from amplifying reference gene primers. The assay was immunoSEQ multiplex PCR, and TCRdb's table has in-frame clones only and misses some. V, J and clone size were drawn from that table, and D and trimming were deduced from the DNA. The data hold some 250,000 clones, with 90% to 95% observed a single time. Residents of about two dozen US areas, aged about 18 to 100 years, made up the participants.

The chain is built from TRBV7-3 and TRBJ2-1; a weak D match, TRBD2 (5 bases). Material for sequencing was PBMCs or T cells enriched from blood (not recorded which). The TCR sequence derives from a human donor in a cohort exposed to, infected with or recovered from COVID-19 (not recorded which). The donor label of this sample is uncertain. The CDR3 spells CASARTGSAYNEQFF. CDR3 in DNA: TGTGCCAGCGCTCGGACGGGGAGTGCCTACAATGAGCAGTTCTTC. The variable domain in full, completed from reference TRBV7-3 and TRBJ2-1, reads GAGVSQTPSNKVTEKGKYVELRCDPISGHTALYWYRQSLGQGPEFLIYFQGTGAADDSGLPNDRFFAVRPEGSVSTLKIQRTERGDSAVYLCASARTGSAYNEQFFGPGTRLTVL.